This T cell receptor beta chain was profiled in a study of cytomegalovirus exposure and HLA in healthy donors. Study-wide results and limits: TCR beta V- and J-gene trimming, according to a later analysis, was linked to a missense DCLRE1C variant. No immune exposure information besides CMV serostatus was available. A few CMV-associated chains were confirmed in vitro to be specific for CMV antigens.

The PCR employed 60 Vbeta primers together with 13 Jbeta primers. Clones were read by immunoSEQ multiplex PCR, and TCRdb kept only the in-frame ones, dropping some. The sample has about 280,000 clones; roughly 89% are singletons. CDR1 is KGHSH and CDR2 is LQKENI in the germline V gene. Trimming stripped 5 bases from V and 1 base from J, with 9 bases between. CDR3 size: 15 residues. This clone was recorded once. What it recognizes is unknown. This TCR derives from a woman under 30 in good health and CMV-seronegative. The sequencing input was PBMCs. The chain joins TRBV18 to TRBJ2-6; D is possibly TRBD1 (5 bases). In DNA form, the CDR3 reads TGTGCCAGCTCAACCTCAGGGTCTGGGGCCAACGTCCTGACTTTC. The encoded protein is CASSTSGSGANVLTF.